This paragraph covers one T cell receptor (beta chain) sequence. The data originate from a study of T cell changes during pregnancy in multiple sclerosis. Germline-derived CDR1 and CDR2 are ENHRY and SYGVKD. There are 15 residues in the CDR3. Trimming removed 0 bases at V and 5 bases at J, with 13 bases between. Measured with immunoSEQ multiplex PCR; TCRdb has only the in-frame clones, and not every one. Among almost 40,000 clones, around nine tenths were seen once, and the ten largest hold 0.3% to 0.4%. This chain uses TRBV10-3 with TRBJ2-5; no clear D. Sequenced here: CD4+ T cells from peripheral blood mononuclear cells, sampled in the third trimester of pregnancy. The origin of this receptor is a female donor in good health, enrolled as a control in a pregnancy study. The CDR3 bases are TGTGCCATCAGTGAGTCCCGGCAGGCCAGGGAGACCCAGTACTTC. Translated, it gives CAISESRQARETQYF.